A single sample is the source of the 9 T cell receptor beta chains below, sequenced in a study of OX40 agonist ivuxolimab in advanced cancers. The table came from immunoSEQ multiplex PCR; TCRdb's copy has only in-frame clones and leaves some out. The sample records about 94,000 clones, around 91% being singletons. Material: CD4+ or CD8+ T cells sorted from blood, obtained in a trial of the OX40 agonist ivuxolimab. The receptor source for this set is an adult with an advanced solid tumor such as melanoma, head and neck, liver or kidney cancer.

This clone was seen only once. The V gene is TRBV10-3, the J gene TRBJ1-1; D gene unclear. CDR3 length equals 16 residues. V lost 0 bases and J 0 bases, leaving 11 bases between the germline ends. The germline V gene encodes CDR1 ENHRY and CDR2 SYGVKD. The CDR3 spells CAISESRRTMNTEAFF. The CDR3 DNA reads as TGTGCCATCAGTGAGTCGAGGCGGACTATGAACACTGAAGCTTTCTTT.

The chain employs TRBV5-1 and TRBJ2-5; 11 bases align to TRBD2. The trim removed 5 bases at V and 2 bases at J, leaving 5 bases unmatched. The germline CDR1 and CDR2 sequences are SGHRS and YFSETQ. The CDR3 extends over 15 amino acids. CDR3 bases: TGCGCCAGCAGACTAGCGGGAGTTGGGCAAGAGACCCAGTACTTC. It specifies CASRLAGVGQETQYF.

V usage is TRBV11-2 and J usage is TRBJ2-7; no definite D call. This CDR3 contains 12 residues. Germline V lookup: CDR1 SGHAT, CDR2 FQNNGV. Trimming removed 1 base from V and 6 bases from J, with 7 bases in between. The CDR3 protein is CASSLVPPEQYF. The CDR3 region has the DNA TGTGCCAGCAGCTTAGTTCCCCCCGAGCAGTACTTC.

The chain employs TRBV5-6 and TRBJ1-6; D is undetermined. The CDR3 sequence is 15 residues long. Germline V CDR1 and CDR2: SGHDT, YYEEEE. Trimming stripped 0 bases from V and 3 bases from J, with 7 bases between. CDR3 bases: TGTGCCAGCAGCTTGGGAGCCAACTATAATTCACCCCTCCACTTT. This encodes CASSLGANYNSPLHF.

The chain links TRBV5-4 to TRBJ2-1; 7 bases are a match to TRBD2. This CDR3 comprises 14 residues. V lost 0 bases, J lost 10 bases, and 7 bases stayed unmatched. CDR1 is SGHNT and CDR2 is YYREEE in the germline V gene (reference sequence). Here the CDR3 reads CASSLARLASEQFF. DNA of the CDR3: TGTGCCAGCAGCTTGGCCCGACTAGCCTCGGAGCAGTTCTTC.

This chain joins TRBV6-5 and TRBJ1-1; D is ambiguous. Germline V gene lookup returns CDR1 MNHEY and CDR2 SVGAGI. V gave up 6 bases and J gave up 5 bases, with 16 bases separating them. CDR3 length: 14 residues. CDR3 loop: CASSQFGSRTEAFF. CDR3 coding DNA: TGTGCCAGCAGCCAATTTGGGTCGCGGACTGAAGCTTTCTTT.

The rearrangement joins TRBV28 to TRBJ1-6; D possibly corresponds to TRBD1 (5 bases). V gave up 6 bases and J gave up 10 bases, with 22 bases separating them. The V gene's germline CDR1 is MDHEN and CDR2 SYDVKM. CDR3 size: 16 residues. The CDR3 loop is CASRGVGVAVWSPLHF. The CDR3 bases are TGTGCCAGCAGGGGGGTGGGAGTGGCAGTGTGGTCACCCCTCCACTTT.

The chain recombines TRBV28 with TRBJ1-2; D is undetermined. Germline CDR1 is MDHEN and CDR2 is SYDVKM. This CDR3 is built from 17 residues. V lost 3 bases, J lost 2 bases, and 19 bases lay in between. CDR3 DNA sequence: TGTGCCAGCAGTTTCCCCAGTGCCAGCTGGGTAAACTATGGCTACACCTTC. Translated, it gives CASSFPSASWVNYGYTF.

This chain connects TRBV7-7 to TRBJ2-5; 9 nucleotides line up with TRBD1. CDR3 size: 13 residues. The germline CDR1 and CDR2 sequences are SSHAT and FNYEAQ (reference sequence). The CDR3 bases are TGTGCTAGCGGCCGGGACAGGGACGAGACCCAGTACTTC. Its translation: CASGRDRDETQYF.